This T cell receptor (beta chain) was captured by sequencing in a study of tumor-infiltrating lymphocytes in primary liver carcinoma. This clonotype appeared many times. Its antigen remains unidentified. Production of TCR beta cDNA used 400 to 600 ng total RNA together with a constant-region primer. For TCR beta, libraries were produced by three nested multiplex PCR rounds using slightly modified ARM-PCR. TCRdb re-called the multiplex PCR reads with MiXCR, one entry per CDR3 protein. The sample lists about 300,000 distinct CDR3 sequences, 65% occurring once. Study-wide results and limits: Because of bulk unsorted sampling, CD4+ and CD8+ repertoires were not subjected to comparison. Tumor samples exhibited a significantly greater top-250-clone fraction than blood samples (p = 0.039).

Alongside blood RNA obtained from unsorted whole blood, germline DNA was also extracted. Donors were untreated and chronically infected with HBV. Sequencing was performed on peripheral blood. This clonotype was sampled from a man in his forties with primary liver carcinoma and hepatitis B virus infection.

CDR3 coding DNA: TGTGCCAGCCCTCGGTTAGGACAGGGGGCAACTGGGCAGCCCCAGCATTTT. Protein: CASPRLGQGATGQPQHF. V and J are TRBV6-5 and TRBJ1-5; 11 positions match TRBD1. The germline V gene has CDR1 MNHEY and CDR2 SVGAGI. The CDR3 covers 17 residues. Trimming cost V 8 bases and J 7 bases; bases outside gene matches: 16.